The sequence of this T cell receptor beta chain was determined in a study of T cell clonotyping in hematopoietic cell transplantation. Whole-study results and caveats: Pathologically expanded recipient clonotypes increased progressively from day 30 to day 180 as diversity fell. At the given depth, recipient repertoires were over 95% de novo clonotypes.

From germline, CDR1 is SGHRS and CDR2 YFSETQ. The CDR3 has 13 residues. V was shortened by 0 bases and J by 2 bases, with 5 bases between the two germline ends. The assay was immunoSEQ multiplex PCR, and TCRdb's table has in-frame clones only and misses some. The table records roughly 10,000 clones, about 89% of them present only once. Turning to this clone: Its target is not known.

This chain connects TRBV5-1 to TRBJ1-2; D is unclear. The clonotype originates from a male patient in his sixties or seventies who had an allogeneic stem cell transplant from an unrelated donor, so the T cells may come from the graft donor. Some clones in this sample may be carry-over from other donors' samples. The sequencing used PBMCs, collected 180 days after allogeneic stem cell transplant. CDR3 coding DNA: TGCGCCAGCAGCTTGGGCGAAAACTATGGCTACACCTTC. It codes for CASSLGENYGYTF.